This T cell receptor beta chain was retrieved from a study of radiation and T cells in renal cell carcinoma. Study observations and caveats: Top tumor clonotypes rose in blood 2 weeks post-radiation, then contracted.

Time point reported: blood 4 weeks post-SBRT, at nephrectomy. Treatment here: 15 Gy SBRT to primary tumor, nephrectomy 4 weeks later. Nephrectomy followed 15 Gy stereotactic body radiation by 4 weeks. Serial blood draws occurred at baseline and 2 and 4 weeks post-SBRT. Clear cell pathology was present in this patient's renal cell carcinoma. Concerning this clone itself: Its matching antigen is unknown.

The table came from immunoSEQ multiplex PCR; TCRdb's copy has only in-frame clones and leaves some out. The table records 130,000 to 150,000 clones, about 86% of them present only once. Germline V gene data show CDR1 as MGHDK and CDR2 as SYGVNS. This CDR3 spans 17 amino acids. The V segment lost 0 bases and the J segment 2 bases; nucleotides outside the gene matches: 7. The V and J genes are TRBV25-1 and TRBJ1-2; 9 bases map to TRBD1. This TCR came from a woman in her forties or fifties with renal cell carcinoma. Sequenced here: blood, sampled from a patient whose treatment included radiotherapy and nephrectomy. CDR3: CASSEYREDRGNYGYTF. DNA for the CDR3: TGTGCCAGCAGTGAATATAGGGAGGACAGGGGAAACTATGGCTACACCTTC.